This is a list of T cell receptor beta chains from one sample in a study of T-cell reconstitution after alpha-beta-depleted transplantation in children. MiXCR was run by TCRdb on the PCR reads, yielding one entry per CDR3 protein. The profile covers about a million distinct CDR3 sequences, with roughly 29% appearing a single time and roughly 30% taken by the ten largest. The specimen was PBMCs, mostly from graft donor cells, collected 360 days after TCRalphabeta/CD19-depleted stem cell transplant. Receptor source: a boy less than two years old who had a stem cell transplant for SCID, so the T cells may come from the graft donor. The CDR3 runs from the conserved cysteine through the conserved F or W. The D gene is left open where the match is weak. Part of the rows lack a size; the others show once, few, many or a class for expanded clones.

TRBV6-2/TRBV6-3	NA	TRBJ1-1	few	TGTGCCAGCAGTGAGGCCGTCGAAGCTTTCTTT	CASSEAVEAFF
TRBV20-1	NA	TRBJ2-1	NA	TGCAGTGCCATTACTACGAGGGCGGGGCAGTTCTTC	CSAITTRAGQFF
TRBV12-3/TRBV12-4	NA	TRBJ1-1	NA	TGTGCCAGCAGTCTCAGGCCTTGGGACACTGAAGCTTTCTTT	CASSLRPWDTEAFF
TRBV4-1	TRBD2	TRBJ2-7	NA	TGCGCCAGCAGCCCGCGGGGGAGTACCGAGCAGTACTTC	CASSPRGSTEQYF
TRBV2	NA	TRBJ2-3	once	TGTGCCAGCAGTGTATTAACGGGGGCATCGGATACGCAGTATTTT	CASSVLTGASDTQYF
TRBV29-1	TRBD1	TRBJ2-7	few	TGCAGCGTTGCGGGAGGGACAGGGGGCTCCTACGAGCAGTACTTC	CSVAGGTGGSYEQYF
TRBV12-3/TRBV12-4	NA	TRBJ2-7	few	TGTGCCAGCAGTCCCGACACCAACTACGAGCAGTACTTC	CASSPDTNYEQYF
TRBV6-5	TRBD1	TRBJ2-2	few	TGTGCCAGCAGTTACGGGACAGGTGGTTGGGCCGGGGAGCTGTTTTTT	CASSYGTGGWAGELFF
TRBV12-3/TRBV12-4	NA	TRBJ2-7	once	TGTGCCAGCAGTTTGAGGCGGGGGCCCTACTCCTACGAGCAGTACTTC	CASSLRRGPYSYEQYF
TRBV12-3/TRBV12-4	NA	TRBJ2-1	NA	TGTGCCAGCAACTTGGGCGCCTACAATGAGCAGTTCTTC	CASNLGAYNEQFF
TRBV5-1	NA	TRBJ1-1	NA	TGCGCCAGCAGCTGGGGCGGACAGCTGAACACTGAAGCTTTCTTT	CASSWGGQLNTEAFF
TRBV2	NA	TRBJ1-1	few	TGTGCCAGCAGTGAGGTATTTGAAGCTTTCTTT	CASSEVFEAFF
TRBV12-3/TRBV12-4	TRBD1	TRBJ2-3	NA	TGTGCCAGCAGTTTATGGGACAGGGCATCAGATACGCAGTATTTT	CASSLWDRASDTQYF
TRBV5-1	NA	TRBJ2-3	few	TGCGCCAGTCAACTAGACCCGGGGAAAACAGATACGCAGTATTTT	CASQLDPGKTDTQYF
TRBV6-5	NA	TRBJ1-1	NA	TGTGCCAGCAGTTCCTCCTCCAGGTCCAATCTCCACACTGAAGCTTTCTTT	CASSSSSRSNLHTEAFF
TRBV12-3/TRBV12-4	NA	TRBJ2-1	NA	TGTGCCAGCAGTTTGAGAGTCGAGGAGCAGTTCTTC	CASSLRVEEQFF
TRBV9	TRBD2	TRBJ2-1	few	TGTGCCAGCAGCGTATCTCTCGTAGCGGGGGGGCCGTACAATGAGCAGTTCTTC	CASSVSLVAGGPYNEQFF
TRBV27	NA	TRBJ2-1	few	TGTGCCAGCAGTTTTCCCCCCTACAGCTCCTACAATGAGCAGTTCTTC	CASSFPPYSSYNEQFF
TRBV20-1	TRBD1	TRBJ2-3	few	TGCAGTGCCACCAATTGGGACAGGGGCACAGATACGCAGTATTTT	CSATNWDRGTDTQYF
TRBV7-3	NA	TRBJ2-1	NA	TGTGCCAGCAGCCCCAGGTTAGTCGGGACGCTGAATGAGCAGTTCTTC	CASSPRLVGTLNEQFF
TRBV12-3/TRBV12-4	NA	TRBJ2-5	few	TGTGCCAGCAGTTTCGGCAGGCCCCAAGAGACCCAGTACTTC	CASSFGRPQETQYF
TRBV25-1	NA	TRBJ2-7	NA	TGTGCCAGCAGTGAATACTGGGGCGCACAGGACGAGCAGTACTTC	CASSEYWGAQDEQYF
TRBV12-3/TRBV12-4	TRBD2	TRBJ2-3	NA	TGTGCCAGCAGTGACCATAGCGGGGCCGGCACAGATACGCAGTATTTT	CASSDHSGAGTDTQYF
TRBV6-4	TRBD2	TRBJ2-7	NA	TGTGCCAGCAGTGACTACCGCGGGGGCTACGAGCAGTACTTC	CASSDYRGGYEQYF
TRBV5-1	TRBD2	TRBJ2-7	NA	TGCGCCAGCAGCTTGGCGGTAGCGGGGGGGTCCTACGAGCAGTACTTC	CASSLAVAGGSYEQYF
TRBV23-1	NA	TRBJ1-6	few	TGCGCCAGGGAAAGGCCTAGTTCACCCCTCCACTTT	CARERPSSPLHF
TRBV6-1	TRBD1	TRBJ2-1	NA	TGTGCCAGCAGTGAAAGCAGGACAGGGCGGGGATCCTATGAGCAGTTCTTC	CASSESRTGRGSYEQFF
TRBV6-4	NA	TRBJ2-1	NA	TGTGCCAGCAGTACAGGGTTTGGACCCTACAATGAGCAGTTCTTC	CASSTGFGPYNEQFF
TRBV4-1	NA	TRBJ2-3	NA	TGCGCCAGCAGCCAAGTAGGTGGCCCAGATACGCAGTATTTT	CASSQVGGPDTQYF
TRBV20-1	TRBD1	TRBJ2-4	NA	TGCAGTGCTTCCGGGACAGGGGGCAACATTCAGTACTTC	CSASGTGGNIQYF
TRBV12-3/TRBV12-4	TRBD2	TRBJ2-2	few	TGTGCCAGCAGTCCTCTAGCGGGGAACACCGGGGAGCTGTTTTTT	CASSPLAGNTGELFF